This is a list of T cell receptor beta chains from one sample in a study of technical replicates of blood from a few donors. Repertoires were generated with immunoSEQ multiplex PCR, while TCRdb's copy carries only in-frame clones and drops some. The sample holds more than 70,000 clones; about 96% are singletons and the top ten take around 0.2%. Source material: T cells isolated from PBMCs. These receptors originate from a human donor in good health. Both conserved end residues are part of each CDR3.

>TRBV5-6|16
CASSFLEVRGNYGYTF
>TRBV30|12
CACYSGQQTQYF
>TRBV28|14
CASSLTRISETQYF
>TRBV13|11
CASSSAGEAFF
>TRBV4-2|15
CASSQVQGTGTEAFF
>TRBV28|15
CASSFSWAVNTEAFF
>TRBV5-1|17
CASSLVSGTPTPDTQYF
>TRBV28|16
CASSLVLAVNTGELFF
>TRBV7-9|15
CASSFDDISYNEQFF
>TRBV19|14
CASSGGKHTQPQHF
>TRBV27|19
CASSSAWTGTVNGANVLTF
>TRBV23-1|17
CASSQSVEGREGAGYTF
>TRBV14|13
CASSQEPGFLYTF
>TRBV4-2|15
CASSQATGGPETQYF
>TRBV28|16
CASSLVSGSGNQPQHF
>TRBV11-2|12
CASSLQANEQFF
>TRBV7-8|12
CASRFSAGEQFF
>TRBV5-4|14
CASSLGRGEDIQYF
>TRBV4-1|19
CASSQVGMRGSISYNEQFF
>TRBV6-6|16
CASSYGTVAMNTEAFF
>TRBV18|17
CASSRTGGDYSNQPQHF
>TRBV2|19
CASSPTPLSSGSLYNEQFF
>TRBV27|12
CASRLVIGELFF
>TRBV19|15
CASSIVWGGSYEQYF
>TRBV6-6|12
CASSRDSYEQYF
>TRBV15|19
CATSPRYPLAGGWTYEQYF
>TRBV19|14
CASSISDRVYGYTF
>TRBV4-1|13
CASSPVGGTEAFF
>TRBV10-3|15
CAISDGVRGANVLTF
>TRBV5-1|14
CASSLTSGGAGQYF
>TRBV29-1|15
CSTTGLAGEEDTQYF
>TRBV13|13
CASGLQEYYEQYF
>TRBV4-2|15
CASSQAGQGLNEQFF
>TRBV6-6|13
CATASGLDTEAFF
>TRBV19|13
CASRRGTNTEAFF
>TRBV5-4|16
CASSFEQGSSYEKLFF
>TRBV18|17
CASSPRGSGSYTDTQYF
>TRBV30|13
CAWSSQANYGYTF
>TRBV27|16
CASSLAADSLHYGYTF
>TRBV5-1|14
CASSSSWGDQKLFF
>TRBV28|14
CASTKREVSYEQYF